What follows are 25 T cell receptor beta chains derived from one specimen sequenced in a study of cytomegalovirus exposure and HLA in healthy donors. TCRdb's copy holds only in-frame clones and misses some; the assay was immunoSEQ multiplex PCR. The data show more than 90,000 clones, with approximately 88% seen just once and approximately 1.8% held by the top ten. The sequenced sample was PBMCs. All receptors come from a man between 18 and 35 years old in good health and CMV-seronegative.

V is TRBV10-2 and J is TRBJ2-7; D possibly corresponds to TRBD2 (6 bases). Germline V CDR1 and CDR2: WSHSY, SAAADI. CDR3 length equals 13 residues. V lost 10 bases to trimming and J lost 0 bases, with 13 bases between them. For the CDR3, the DNA is TGCGCCACCCGAGGAGGGGCCTCCTACGAGCAGTACTTC. Protein sequence: CATRGGASYEQYF.

The chain combines TRBV2 with TRBJ1-1; 8 bases map to TRBD1. Germline V gene data show CDR1 as SNHLY and CDR2 as FYNNEI. The junction had 36 bases not matched to a gene; V was cut back by 4 bases and J by 8 bases. The CDR3 is 23 amino acids. The CDR3 sequence: CASSGGTSGQQFVSGQGFWEAFF. In DNA form, the CDR3 reads TGTGCCAGCAGTGGGGGGACCTCGGGCCAGCAGTTTGTGTCAGGACAGGGCTTTTGGGAAGCTTTCTTT. Complete variable domain (other parts from reference TRBV2 and TRBJ1-1): EPEVTQTPSHQVTQMGQEVILRCVPISNHLYFYWYRQILGQKVEFLVSFYNNEISEKSEIFDDQFSVERPDGSNFTLKIRSTKLEDSAMYFCASSGGTSGQQFVSGQGFWEAFFGQGTRLTVV.

The rearrangement joins TRBV4-2 to TRBJ1-1, with D maybe TRBD1 (5 bases). The V end lost 1 base, the J end lost 2 bases, and 11 bases lay between the germline ends. CDR3 length: 15 amino acids. Germline loops: CDR1 LGHNA, CDR2 YNFKEQ. CDR3 sequence: CASSQVTDTNTEAFF. In DNA, the CDR3 is TGTGCCAGCAGCCAAGTAACGGACACAAACACTGAAGCTTTCTTT.

The V call is TRBV6-5, the J call TRBJ1-2; TRBD1 matches 7 bases. The trim removed 7 bases at V and 0 bases at J, leaving 8 bases unmatched. The CDR3 covers 15 residues. Germline-derived CDR1 and CDR2 are MNHEY and SVGAGI. CDR3: CASTRTGGTNYGYTF. DNA of the CDR3: TGTGCCAGCACCCGGACAGGAGGGACTAACTATGGCTACACCTTC.

The CDR3 DNA follows: TGCGCCAGCAGTGAACGTACCGGGACATTGAACGAAAAACTGTTTTTT. Translating gives CASSERTGTLNEKLFF. The V and J genes are TRBV10-1 and TRBJ1-4; D may be TRBD1 (6 bases). The CDR3 loop spans 16 amino acids. CDR1 and CDR2 (germline): WNHNN, SYGVQD (reference sequence). Deletions cut 3 bases from V and 8 bases from J, with 19 bases between.

The V gene is TRBV7-6, the J gene TRBJ2-3; D gene uncertain. V lost 6 bases and J 6 bases, leaving 13 bases between the germline ends. The V gene's germline CDR1 is SGHVS and CDR2 FNYEAQ. The CDR3 spans 13 residues. This chain's CDR3 is CASSLSPGDTQYF. The CDR3 region has the DNA TGTGCCAGCAGTCTCTCCCCGGGTGATACGCAGTATTTT.

CDR3: CASKRTGGYGYTF. As DNA, the CDR3 is TGTGCCAGCAAAAGGACAGGGGGGTATGGCTACACCTTC. J is TRBJ1-2 and V is TRBV6-5; 10 bases agree with TRBD1. In germline, CDR1 is MNHEY, CDR2 SVGAGI. This CDR3 has 13 residues. V lost 7 bases, J lost 5 bases, and 4 bases stayed unmatched.

This sequence joins TRBV27 and TRBJ1-1; D not certain. The CDR3 contains 14 residues. Germline V CDR1 and CDR2: MNHEY, SMNVEV (reference sequence). V dropped 2 bases and J dropped 0 bases, with 7 bases sitting between them. The CDR3 loop is CASSLTRVNTEAFF. CDR3 nucleotides: TGTGCCAGCAGTTTAACTCGGGTGAACACTGAAGCTTTCTTT.

The rearrangement joins TRBV7-9 to TRBJ2-2; D gene ambiguous. V lost 5 bases and J lost 7, with 5 bases in between. Looked up from germline, CDR1 is SEHNR and CDR2 is FQNEAQ (reference sequence). This CDR3 contains 11 residues. The CDR3 bases are TGTGCCAGCAGCCGTCGCGGGGAGCTGTTTTTT. It translates to CASSRRGELFF.

This chain connects TRBV28 to TRBJ2-1; D is possibly TRBD2 (5 bases). Germline V CDR1 and CDR2: MDHEN, SYDVKM. Trimming left V 5 bases short and J 0 bases short, with 17 bases between. The CDR3 spans 17 residues. CDR3 in DNA: TGTGCCAGCAGTCCCTCAACGGGGTTTAGCTCCTACAATGAGCAGTTCTTC. It yields the protein CASSPSTGFSSYNEQFF.

The V gene is TRBV4-2, the J gene TRBJ1-4; 10 bases fit TRBD1. The CDR3 contains 18 residues. V shed 2 bases, J shed 10 bases, and the junction held 16 bases outside the gene matches. Germline V gene sequence: CDR1 LGHNA, CDR2 YNFKEQ. The CDR3 DNA reads TGTGCCAGCAGCCAACGGTTGGTCCACGGGACAGGGGATGTAAAACTGTTTTTT. It codes for CASSQRLVHGTGDVKLFF.

The chain is built from TRBV7-9 and TRBJ2-2; D perhaps matches TRBD2 (5 bases). The CDR3 is 18 amino acids. The germline CDR1 and CDR2 sequences are SEHNR and FQNEAQ (reference sequence). The germline V and J ends were trimmed by 1 base and 4 bases, with 19 bases remaining between them. The CDR3 loop is CASSLVLLVLLATGELFF. The CDR3 nucleotides are TGTGCCAGCAGCTTAGTATTACTAGTTCTTTTGGCCACCGGGGAGCTGTTTTTT.

Only a few counts were recorded for this clone. This chain connects TRBV7-2 to TRBJ2-7; D is perhaps TRBD2 (6 bases). V gave up 10 bases and J gave up 0 bases, with 16 bases separating them. Germline assignment: CDR1 SGHTA and CDR2 FQGNSA. The CDR3 is 14 residues long. The CDR3 DNA follows: TGTGCCACAGCATTTGGCGGGGACTCCTACGAGCAGTACTTC. Translation gives CATAFGGDSYEQYF.

In this sample, this clone turned up a few times. The rearrangement joins TRBV30 to TRBJ1-6; 8 bases fit TRBD1. V was pared by 4 bases and J by 10 bases, with 6 bases of the junction left unmatched. Per the germline V gene, CDR1 is GTSNPN and CDR2 is SVGIG (reference sequence). There are 13 residues in the CDR3. CDR3 protein: CAWKSTGASPLHF. DNA of the CDR3: TGTGCCTGGAAATCGACAGGGGCCTCACCCCTCCACTTT.

The rearrangement uses TRBV11-3 and TRBJ1-2; D is undetermined. Germline V gives CDR1 SGHNT, CDR2 YENEEA. With 5 bases removed from V and 0 bases from J, the gap between germline ends came to 7 bases. The CDR3 length is 13 residues. The CDR3 DNA sequence: TGTGCCAGCAGCCCGAGGGCTAACTATGGCTACACCTTC. Protein: CASSPRANYGYTF.

The CDR3 protein is CASSQDNGGNGYTF. The CDR3 coding sequence is TGCGCCAGCAGCCAAGATAACGGAGGGAATGGCTACACCTTC. The rearrangement links TRBV4-3 to TRBJ1-2; no definite D call. Between the trimmed V and J ends, which lost 0 bases and 6 bases, there was a span of 11 bases. The CDR3 is 14 amino acids. CDR1 is LGHNA and CDR2 is YSLEER in the germline V gene.

This rearrangement joins TRBV2 to TRBJ1-1; maybe TRBD1 (6 bases). Looked up from germline, CDR1 is SNHLY and CDR2 is FYNNEI. This CDR3 region has 13 residues. With 8 bases removed from V and 2 bases from J, the gap between germline ends came to 12 bases. The chain's CDR3 is CASADSLNTEAFF. The CDR3 DNA is TGTGCCAGCGCGGACAGCTTAAACACTGAAGCTTTCTTT.

The rearrangement joins TRBV29-1 to TRBJ1-2; D is possibly TRBD1 (5 bases). V was shortened by 7 bases and J by 4 bases, with 25 bases between the two germline ends. The length of the CDR3 is 16 residues. Germline CDR1 SQVTM, CDR2 ANQGSEA. The CDR3 region has the DNA TGCAGCGCCGCGGGGCAGGGAGCATCGGACGTCTATGGCTACACCTTC. Protein product: CSAAGQGASDVYGYTF.

This chain uses TRBV27 with TRBJ2-7; weak D call: TRBD1 (5 bases). The CDR3 has 14 residues. The V end lost 5 bases, the J end lost 0 bases, and 11 bases lay between the germline ends. Germline CDR1 and CDR2: MNHEY and SMNVEV (reference sequence). CDR3 in DNA: TGTGCCAGCAGTGAGATAGGGGACTCCTACGAGCAGTACTTC. It yields the protein CASSEIGDSYEQYF.

The chain carries TRBV18 and TRBJ2-7, with D possibly TRBD1 on 6 matching bases. This CDR3 region has 12 residues. CDR1 KGHSH and CDR2 LQKENI come from the germline V gene. Trimming took 5 bases from V and 3 from J, leaving 8 bases between them. The CDR3, as DNA: TGTGCCAGCTCAATGGACAGCTACGAGCAGTACTTC. It codes for CASSMDSYEQYF.

This clone has only a few counts. This chain uses TRBV19 with TRBJ1-1; D call uncertain. Germline loops: CDR1 LNHDA, CDR2 SQIVND (reference sequence). V was shortened by 3 bases and J by 1 base, with 9 bases between the two germline ends. The CDR3 has 14 amino acids. The CDR3 bases are TGTGCCAGTAGTATTCTAGACTGGAACACTGAAGCTTTCTTT. Translated: CASSILDWNTEAFF. The full variable domain, in which reference TRBV19 and TRBJ1-1 provide the parts outside the CDR3, is DGGITQSPKYLFRKEGQNVTLSCEQNLNHDAMYWYRQDPGQGLRLIYYSQIVNDFQKGDIAEGYSVSREKKESFPLTVTSAQKNPTAFYLCASSILDWNTEAFFGQGTRLTVV.

CDR3 amino acids: CASSATGTGVEQYF. The CDR3 DNA reads TGTGCCAGCAGCGCTACCGGGACAGGGGTTGAGCAGTACTTC. V and J are TRBV9 and TRBJ2-7, with TRBD1 matching 10 bases. This CDR3 region has 14 residues. Germline V lookup: CDR1 SGDLS, CDR2 YYNGEE. Germline trimming cut 3 bases from V and 7 bases from J; bases unmatched to any gene: 7.

The chain has TRBV11-2 and TRBJ2-7; the match to TRBD1 covers 10 bases. The trim removed 5 bases at V and 3 bases at J, leaving 4 bases unmatched. The V gene's germline CDR1 is SGHAT and CDR2 FQNNGV. This CDR3 spans 14 amino acids. CDR3 sequence (DNA): TGTGCCAGCAGCCCAGGGACAGGGGACTACGAGCAGTACTTC. Protein sequence: CASSPGTGDYEQYF.

This rearrangement joins TRBV11-2 to TRBJ2-2; D uncertain. The V and J ends lost 5 bases and 7 bases respectively, with 14 bases between them. Per the germline V gene, CDR1 is SGHAT and CDR2 is FQNNGV. The CDR3 extends over 14 amino acids. The CDR3, as DNA: TGTGCCAGCAGCCCTGCCGGGTACGGCGGGGAGCTGTTTTTT. Translation: CASSPAGYGGELFF.

This clone is a singleton in its sample. The gene calls are TRBV6-5 and TRBJ1-5; possible D gene TRBD1, 5 bases. The germline gives CDR1 MNHEY, CDR2 SVGAGI. Trimming took 7 bases from V and 3 from J, leaving 16 bases between them. The CDR3 is 15 residues long. In nucleotides, the CDR3 is TGTGCCAGCACCCCAAACAGACAGTCCAATCAGCCCCAGCATTTT. Translating gives CASTPNRQSNQPQHF.